This T cell receptor (beta chain) emerged from a study of T cell repertoires in ileal Crohn's disease. Study-level information: Median disease duration was nearly eight years; about 37% smoked at surgery. About half of patients got postoperative therapy: 11 thiopurines, 18 anti-TNF. Study-level points and caveats: All patients with clonality above 26.8% had endoscopic recurrence. Clonal expansions were more frequent in active smokers than non-smokers at surgery.

Here immunoSEQ multiplex PCR was the method, and the copy in TCRdb shows in-frame clones only, minus some. The data show 15,000 or so clones, 80% to 90% seen once. Deletions cut 0 bases from V and 6 bases from J, with 11 bases between. Germline loops: CDR1 MNHEY, CDR2 SVGAGI. This CDR3 has 14 residues. In regard to this clone: Its antigen is unidentified.

This receptor was taken from an adult with Crohn's disease. The V gene is TRBV6-5, the J gene TRBJ1-2; D unclear. The sequencing sample was made of ileal tissue. DNA of the CDR3: TGTGCCAGCAGTTACTCTCCGGGTTACAATGGCTACACCTTC. This translates into CASSYSPGYNGYTF.